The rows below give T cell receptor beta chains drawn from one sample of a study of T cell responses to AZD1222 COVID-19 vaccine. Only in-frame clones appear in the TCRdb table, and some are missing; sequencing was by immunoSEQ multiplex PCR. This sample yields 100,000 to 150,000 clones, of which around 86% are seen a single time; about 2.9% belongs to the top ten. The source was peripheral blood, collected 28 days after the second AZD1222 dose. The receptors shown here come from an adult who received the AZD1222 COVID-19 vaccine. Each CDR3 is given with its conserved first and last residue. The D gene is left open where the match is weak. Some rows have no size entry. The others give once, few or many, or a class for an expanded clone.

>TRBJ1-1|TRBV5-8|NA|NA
CASSPSLATEAFF
TGTGCCAGCAGTCCCAGTTTAGCCACTGAAGCTTTCTTT
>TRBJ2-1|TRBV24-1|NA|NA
CATSDPGGRDEQFF
TGTGCCACCAGTGATCCGGGGGGCAGGGATGAGCAGTTCTTC
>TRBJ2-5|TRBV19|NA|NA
CASSITGIETQYF
TGTGCCAGTAGTATAACGGGAATCGAGACCCAGTACTTC
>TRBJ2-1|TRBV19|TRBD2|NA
CASSEQGLASYNEQFF
TGTGCCAGTAGTGAACAGGGACTAGCCTCCTACAATGAGCAGTTCTTC
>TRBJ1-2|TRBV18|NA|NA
CASSPYPLDGYTF
TGTGCCAGCTCACCATACCCGTTGGACGGCTACACCTTC
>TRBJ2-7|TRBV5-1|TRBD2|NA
CASSLVSGGTYYEQYF
TGCGCCAGCAGCTTGGTGAGCGGGGGGACCTACTACGAGCAGTACTTC
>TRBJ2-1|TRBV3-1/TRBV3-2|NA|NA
CASSQDVVSGFSDEQFF
TGTGCCAGCAGCCAAGATGTGGTGTCAGGGTTTAGCGATGAGCAGTTCTTC
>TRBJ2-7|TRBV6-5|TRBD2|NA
CASSYSKRGPSYEQYF
TGTGCCAGCAGTTACTCGAAGCGGGGGCCCTCCTACGAGCAGTACTTC
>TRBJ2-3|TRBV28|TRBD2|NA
CASLAVSTDTQYF
TGTGCCAGCCTAGCGGTGAGCACAGATACGCAGTATTTT
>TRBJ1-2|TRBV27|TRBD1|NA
CASSRDRGNYGYTF
TGTGCCAGCAGCAGGGACAGGGGAAACTATGGCTACACCTTC
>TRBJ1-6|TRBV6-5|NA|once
CASRLRAPYNSPLHF
TGTGCCAGCAGATTGAGGGCACCTTATAATTCACCCCTCCACTTT
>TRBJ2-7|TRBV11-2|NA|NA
CASSLVGVEQYF
TGTGCCAGCAGCTTAGTGGGGGTCGAGCAGTACTTC
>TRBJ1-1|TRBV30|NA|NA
CAWRPDSYMNTEAFF
TGTGCCTGGAGGCCGGACAGCTACATGAACACTGAAGCTTTCTTT
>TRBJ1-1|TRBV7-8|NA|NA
CASRTTVNTEAFF
TGTGCCAGCAGGACGACAGTGAACACTGAAGCTTTCTTT
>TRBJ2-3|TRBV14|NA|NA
CASSQRTVFYTDTQYF
TGTGCCAGCAGCCAACGGACCGTCTTCTACACAGATACGCAGTATTTT
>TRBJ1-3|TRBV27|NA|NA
CASSLQGYGNTIYF
TGTGCCAGCAGTTTGCAGGGGTACGGAAACACCATATATTTT
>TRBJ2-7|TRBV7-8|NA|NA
CASSLGEEGYEQYF
TGTGCCAGCAGCTTAGGAGAGGAGGGTTACGAGCAGTACTTC
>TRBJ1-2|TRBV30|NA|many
CAWSAGYGYGYTF
TGTGCCTGGAGTGCAGGGTATGGCTATGGCTACACCTTC
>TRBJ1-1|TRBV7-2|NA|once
CASSFQGGGLVNTEAFF
TGTGCCAGCAGCTTCCAAGGGGGGGGGTTGGTGAACACTGAAGCTTTCTTT
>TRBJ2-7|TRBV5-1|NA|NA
CASSLPGTSYEQYF
TGCGCCAGCAGCCTTCCCGGGACCTCCTACGAGCAGTACTTC
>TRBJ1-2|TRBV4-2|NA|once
CASSQDGQNYGYTF
TGTGCCAGCAGCCAAGACGGACAGAACTATGGCTACACCTTC
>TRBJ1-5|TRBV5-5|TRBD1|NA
CASSFRDRGNQPQHF
TGTGCCAGCAGCTTCCGGGACAGGGGCAATCAGCCCCAGCATTTT
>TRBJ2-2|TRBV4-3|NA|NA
CASSQDFGRPTGELFF
TGCGCCAGCAGCCAAGATTTCGGACGGCCCACCGGGGAGCTGTTTTTT
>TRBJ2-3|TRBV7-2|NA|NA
CASIPRGMRTDTQYF
TGTGCCAGCATCCCTCGCGGAATGCGCACAGATACGCAGTATTTT
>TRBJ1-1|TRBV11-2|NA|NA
CASSLRMNTEAFF
TGTGCCAGCAGCTTAAGAATGAACACTGAAGCTTTCTTT
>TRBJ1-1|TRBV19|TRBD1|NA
CASSKGAAAFF
TGTGCCAGTAGTAAGGGGGCGGCGGCTTTCTTT
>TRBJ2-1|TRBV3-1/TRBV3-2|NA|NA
CASSQVAGADNEQFF
TGTGCCAGCAGCCAAGTTGCGGGGGCCGACAATGAGCAGTTCTTC
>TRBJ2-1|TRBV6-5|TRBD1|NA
CASSPRGGESGEQFF
TGTGCCAGCAGTCCCAGAGGGGGCGAGTCCGGTGAGCAGTTCTTC
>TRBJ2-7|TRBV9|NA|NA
CASSAGTAYEQYF
TGTGCCAGCAGCGCCGGGACGGCCTACGAGCAGTACTTC
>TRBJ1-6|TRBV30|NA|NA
CAWSPTWAPRGSPLHF
TGTGCCTGGAGTCCCACATGGGCGCCCAGGGGCTCACCCCTCCACTTT
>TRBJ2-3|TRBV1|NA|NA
CTSSQRDPGLADYTQYF
TGCACCAGCAGCCAGAGAGATCCGGGACTAGCGGACTATACGCAGTATTTT
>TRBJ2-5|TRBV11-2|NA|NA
CASSLPQETQYF
TGTGCCAGCAGCTTACCCCAAGAGACCCAGTACTTC
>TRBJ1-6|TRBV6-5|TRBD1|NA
CASSSSTGFYSPLHF
TGTGCCAGCAGTTCGTCGACAGGGTTTTATTCACCCCTCCACTTT
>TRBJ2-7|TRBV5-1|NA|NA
CASSLEGSSYEQYF
TGCGCCAGCAGCTTGGAAGGGAGCTCCTACGAGCAGTACTTC
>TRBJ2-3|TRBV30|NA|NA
CAWDREGTDTQYF
TGTGCCTGGGACAGGGAGGGGACAGATACGCAGTATTTT
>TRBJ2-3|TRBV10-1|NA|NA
CASRPTVTEDTQYF
TGCGCCAGCAGACCGACGGTGACGGAAGATACGCAGTATTTT
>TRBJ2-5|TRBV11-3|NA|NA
CASSLPRGGPLAQYF
TGTGCCAGCAGCTTGCCGAGGGGAGGACCATTGGCCCAGTACTTC
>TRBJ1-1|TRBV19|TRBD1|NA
CASSIARGLGKAFF
TGTGCCAGTAGTATCGCCAGGGGGCTTGGGAAAGCTTTCTTT
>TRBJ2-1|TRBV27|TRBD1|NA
CASSPWATGALHNEQFF
TGTGCCAGCAGTCCTTGGGCAACAGGGGCCCTCCACAATGAGCAGTTCTTC
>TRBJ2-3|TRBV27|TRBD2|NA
CASSVLAGVSDTQYF
TGTGCCAGCAGTGTACTAGCGGGGGTTTCAGATACGCAGTATTTT
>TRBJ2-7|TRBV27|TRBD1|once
CASSIPGQGTYEQYF
TGTGCCAGCAGTATACCGGGACAGGGAACGTACGAGCAGTACTTC
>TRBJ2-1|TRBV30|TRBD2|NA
CAWSPRTSGFIQQFF
TGTGCCTGGAGTCCCAGGACTAGCGGGTTCATCCAGCAGTTCTTC
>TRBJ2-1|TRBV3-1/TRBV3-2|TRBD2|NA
CASSRAGGHNEQFF
TGTGCCAGCAGCCGCGCGGGGGGGCACAATGAGCAGTTCTTC
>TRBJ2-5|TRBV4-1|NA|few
CASSQVSTGKTQYF
TGCGCCAGCAGCCAAGTGTCCACCGGGAAGACCCAGTACTTC